The 31 T cell receptor beta chains listed next were all sequenced from one sample in a study of patients and donors after allogeneic stem cell transplantation. TCRdb analysed the RT-PCR reads with MiXCR anew, one entry per CDR3 protein. The sample yields roughly 150,000 distinct CDR3 sequences, approximately 25% seen once. Sequencing input: blood, either unsorted or a sorted T cell fraction (not recorded which). These TCRs come from a human donor who was either an allogeneic HSCT recipient or a stem cell or donor lymphocyte infusion donor (not recorded which). It is not recorded whose cells these are; they may come from a transplant donor.

This chain joins TRBV27 and TRBJ2-7, with 11 bases that match TRBD2. Per the germline V gene, CDR1 is MNHEY and CDR2 is SMNVEV (reference sequence). V lost 3 bases and J lost 6; bases outside the gene matches: 10. This CDR3 contains 16 residues. The CDR3 loop reads CASSLRVAGGPGEQYF. The CDR3 DNA sequence: TGTGCCAGCAGTTTGCGGGTAGCGGGAGGGCCGGGCGAGCAGTACTTC.

This chain connects TRBV4-3 to TRBJ1-4; D remains unclear. V was shortened by 1 base and J by 7 bases, with 22 bases between the two germline ends. The CDR3 is made up of 18 amino acids. In germline, CDR1 is LGHNA, CDR2 YSLEER. The CDR3 is CASSQGSGRRLLVEKLFF. The CDR3 coding sequence is TGCGCCAGCAGCCAAGGATCCGGACGGCGCCTTTTGGTTGAAAAACTGTTTTTT.

The CDR3 sequence is CASSLAPPATGELFF. As DNA, the CDR3 is TGTGCCAGCAGTTTAGCCCCCCCAGCCACCGGGGAGCTGTTTTTT. This chain uses TRBV12-3 or TRBV12-4 with TRBJ2-2; D gene uncertain. The CDR3 has 15 residues. Trimming removed 0 bases from V and 4 bases from J, with 9 bases in between.

This chain joins TRBV12-3 or TRBV12-4 and TRBJ2-3; TRBD1 agrees at 9 bases. The CDR3 consists of 16 residues. Trimming at V came to 5 bases and at J to 3 bases, leaving 9 bases not matched to a gene. The CDR3 loop is CASSPRTGVETDTQYF. The DNA of the CDR3 is TGTGCCAGCAGTCCTCGGACAGGGGTGGAGACAGATACGCAGTATTTT.

The CDR3 loop is CASSWASGSFSYNEQFF. In DNA form, the CDR3 reads TGTGCCAGCAGTTGGGCTAGCGGAAGCTTCTCCTACAATGAGCAGTTCTTC. The J gene is TRBJ2-1, the V gene TRBV12-3 or TRBV12-4; 7 bases align to TRBD2. V was pared by 4 bases and J by 0 bases, with 9 bases of the junction left unmatched. This CDR3 contains 17 residues.

The chain employs TRBV12-3 or TRBV12-4 and TRBJ1-5, with D maybe TRBD1 (6 bases). V dropped 1 base and J dropped 7 bases, with 17 bases sitting between them. This CDR3 spans 16 amino acids. The CDR3 DNA follows: TGTGCCAGCAGTTTAGAGGGTACGGGGGGCCGACAGCCCCAGCATTTT. Translating gives CASSLEGTGGRQPQHF.

This chain joins TRBV20-1 and TRBJ2-7; a possible D gene is TRBD2 (7 bases). Germline V gene lookup returns CDR1 DFQATT and CDR2 SNEGSKA (reference sequence). This CDR3 region has 16 residues. V dropped 1 base and J dropped 3 bases, with 19 bases sitting between them. The CDR3 sequence: CSARAERGGNYYEQYF. CDR3 nucleotide sequence: TGCAGTGCTAGAGCAGAAAGGGGGGGTAACTACTACGAGCAGTACTTC.

The chain joins TRBV7-8 to TRBJ1-1; no clear D gene. The CDR3 has 19 residues. Per the germline V gene, CDR1 is SGHVS and CDR2 is FQNEAQ. V was cut by 4 bases and J by 0 bases, with 24 bases left in between. CDR3 DNA sequence: TGTGCCAGCAGCTCCCTAGGTGGCAGTCACCCTCCGTTGAACACTGAAGCTTTCTTT. Its protein product is CASSSLGGSHPPLNTEAFF.

The CDR3: CASRDKGGSWLAKNIQYF. Here the CDR3 DNA reads TGTGCCAGCAGAGATAAGGGCGGATCCTGGCTAGCCAAAAACATTCAGTACTTC. V and J are TRBV2 and TRBJ2-4, with D unclear. The germline V gene has CDR1 SNHLY and CDR2 FYNNEI. V was clipped by 6 bases and J by 0 bases, with 21 bases between them. The CDR3 runs 18 residues.

This clonotype was detected only a few times. This rearrangement joins TRBV29-1 to TRBJ2-7; tentatively, D is TRBD2 (5 bases). The CDR3 consists of 13 residues. Germline values: CDR1 SQVTM, CDR2 ANQGSEA. Trimming stripped 6 bases from V and 0 bases from J, with 12 bases between. The DNA of the CDR3 is TGCAGCGTGAATAGCGCTTTCTCCTACGAGCAGTACTTC. The encoded protein is CSVNSAFSYEQYF.

The chain is built from TRBV9 and TRBJ2-3; TRBD2 agrees at 8 bases. The CDR3 runs to 20 residues. CDR1 and CDR2 from the germline V gene are SGDLS and YYNGEE. The J segment lost 0 bases and the V segment lost 1 base, leaving 16 bases of the junction unmatched. CDR3 sequence (DNA): TGTGCCAGCAGCGTATTGCCGATGCGTCGGGGGGGCGACAGCACAGATACGCAGTATTTT. As protein: CASSVLPMRRGGDSTDTQYF.

This chain connects TRBV5-1 to TRBJ1-1; 8 nucleotides agree with TRBD1. The V gene end was trimmed by 7 bases and the J gene end by 3 bases; junction bases not matched to a gene: 5. Germline-derived CDR1 and CDR2 are SGHRS and YFSETQ. This CDR3 is built from 13 residues. The CDR3 nucleotides read TGCGCCAGCCAGGGACAGGTGGACACTGAAGCTTTCTTT. Its translation is CASQGQVDTEAFF. Using reference TRBV5-1 and TRBJ1-1 for the parts outside the CDR3, the full variable domain is KAGVTQTPRYLIKTRGQQVTLSCSPISGHRSVSWYQQTPGQGLQFLFEYFSETQRNKGNFPGRFSGRQFSNSRSEMNVSTLELGDSALYLCASQGQVDTEAFFGQGTRLTVV.

This chain joins TRBV4-3 and TRBJ2-1; 7 positions match TRBD1. Germline CDR1 and CDR2: LGHNA and YSLEER. The J segment lost 8 bases and the V segment lost 0 bases, leaving 7 bases of the junction unmatched. This CDR3 contains 15 residues. CDR3 nucleotide sequence: TGCGCCAGCAGCCAAGATCACGACAGGGTCTATGAGCAGTTCTTC. Its protein is CASSQDHDRVYEQFF.

This chain connects TRBV15 to TRBJ2-3, with 7 bases lining up with TRBD1. Trimming at V came to 5 bases and at J to 7 bases, leaving 15 bases not matched to a gene. Germline values: CDR1 LNHNV, CDR2 YYDKDF (reference sequence). This CDR3 is 16 amino acids long. The CDR3 nucleotides read TGTGCCACCAGCGGCACAGGGGCGGCTGCACTAAATACGCAGTATTTT. Translated, it gives CATSGTGAAALNTQYF.

There are a few counts of this clonotype. The chain carries TRBV5-1 and TRBJ1-2; D is perhaps TRBD1 (5 bases). In germline, CDR1 is SGHRS, CDR2 YFSETQ. V dropped 4 bases and J dropped 3 bases, with 13 bases sitting between them. The CDR3 contains 14 residues. The CDR3 region has the DNA TGCGCCAGCAGCCCTCTGACAGATGACTATGGCTACACCTTC. Its protein product is CASSPLTDDYGYTF.

The rearrangement links TRBV3-1 to TRBJ2-2, with D tentatively TRBD2 (6 bases). Germline V gene lookup returns CDR1 LGHDT and CDR2 YNNKEL (reference sequence). The V and J ends lost 0 bases and 4 bases respectively, with 9 bases between them. CDR3 length: 15 amino acids. The CDR3 DNA follows: TGTGCCAGCAGCCAAGAGAGACTAGTCACCGGGGAGCTGTTTTTT. This sequence encodes CASSQERLVTGELFF.

The J gene is TRBJ1-5, the V gene TRBV11-2, with D possibly TRBD1 on 6 matching bases. V dropped 1 base and J dropped 7 bases, with 14 bases sitting between them. Germline V gene sequence: CDR1 SGHAT, CDR2 FQNNGV. The CDR3 contains 15 residues. The CDR3 loop reads CASSLGAGGQQPQHF. For the CDR3, the DNA is TGTGCCAGCAGCTTAGGTGCGGGGGGCCAGCAGCCCCAGCATTTT.

The rearrangement joins TRBV24-1 to TRBJ2-7, with 7 positions matching TRBD1. CDR3 length: 15 residues. Looked up from germline, CDR1 is KGHDR and CDR2 is SFDVKD. The ends lost 3 bases at V and 1 base at J; junction bases unmatched: 5. CDR3 region: CATSDNGDRSYEQYF. CDR3 in DNA: TGTGCCACCAGTGATAACGGGGACAGATCCTACGAGCAGTACTTC.

This clonotype was recorded a few times. Written as DNA, the CDR3 is TGTGCCAGCCTGTCACTATTTCAGCCCCAGCATTTT. It codes for CASLSLFQPQHF. This chain links TRBV27 with TRBJ1-5; D ambiguous. The CDR3 covers 12 residues. Trimming cost V 8 bases and J 6 bases, with 11 bases left between them. The germline CDR1 and CDR2 sequences are MNHEY and SMNVEV (reference sequence).

This clonotype was counted a few times. This chain connects TRBV7-2 to TRBJ2-3, with 7 positions matching TRBD1. CDR1 and CDR2 from the germline V gene are SGHTA and FQGNSA. The J segment lost 2 bases and the V segment lost 10 bases, leaving 6 bases of the junction unmatched. This CDR3 has 13 residues. CDR3 region: CATSGQITDTQYF. The DNA for the CDR3 is TGTGCCACCTCGGGACAGATCACAGATACGCAGTATTTT.

This clonotype was recorded a few times. This chain connects TRBV12-3 or TRBV12-4 to TRBJ2-5; 9 bases are shared with TRBD1. V lost 4 bases, J lost 3 bases, and 0 bases stayed unmatched. There are 13 residues in the CDR3. The DNA for the CDR3 is TGTGCCAGCAGTTGGACAGGGGAAGAGACCCAGTACTTC. Encoded protein: CASSWTGEETQYF.

The table lists this clonotype with many counts. The chain recombines TRBV7-9 with TRBJ1-4; no firm D call. The germline CDR1 and CDR2 sequences are SEHNR and FQNEAQ (reference sequence). Trimming stripped 1 base from V and 6 bases from J, with 9 bases between. The CDR3 runs 14 residues. CDR3 residues: CASSLGQVDEKLFF. In DNA form, the CDR3 reads TGTGCCAGCAGCTTAGGGCAGGTGGATGAAAAACTGTTTTTT.

Many counts were recorded for this clonotype. The V gene is TRBV12-3 or TRBV12-4, the J gene TRBJ1-2; maybe TRBD1 (5 bases). Between the trimmed V and J ends, which lost 5 bases and 8 bases, there was a span of 12 bases. The CDR3 extends over 12 amino acids. CDR3 in amino acids: CASSAGTAGYTF. The CDR3 DNA follows: TGTGCCAGCAGTGCCGGGACCGCGGGCTACACCTTC.

The chain is built from TRBV4-2 and TRBJ2-2, with unresolved D. CDR1 LGHNA and CDR2 YNFKEQ come from the germline V gene. Trimming stripped 5 bases from V and 8 bases from J, with 27 bases between. The CDR3 is made up of 18 amino acids. The CDR3 sequence is CASSYSPIRVFTSGELFF. CDR3 sequence (DNA): TGTGCCAGCAGCTACTCACCCATAAGGGTCTTTACATCAGGGGAGCTGTTTTTT.

This clonotype was seen a handful of times. This chain links TRBV3-1 with TRBJ1-2; D uncertain. Germline V gene data show CDR1 as LGHDT and CDR2 as YNNKEL (reference sequence). The CDR3 is 12 residues long. Trimming removed 3 bases from V and 8 bases from J, with 10 bases in between. The CDR3 sequence is CASSHSRGGYTF. In DNA form, the CDR3 reads TGTGCCAGCAGCCACTCCCGGGGAGGCTACACCTTC.

There are a few counts of this clonotype. The genes are TRBV12-3 or TRBV12-4 and TRBJ2-5, with a possible D match to TRBD2 (6 bases). V gave up 3 bases and J gave up 4 bases, with 9 bases separating them. The CDR3 runs to 13 residues. DNA of the CDR3: TGTGCCAGCAGTTTCTACGGGGGAGAGACCCAGTACTTC. Translating gives CASSFYGGETQYF.

This chain joins TRBV6-1 and TRBJ1-6, with D tentatively TRBD1 (6 bases). V was cut by 5 bases and J by 6 bases, with 14 bases left in between. The CDR3 consists of 15 residues. CDR1 MNHNS and CDR2 SASEGT come from the germline V gene. The CDR3, as DNA: TGTGCCAGCAGTAAAGGACAGCTCCTTAATTCACCCCTCCACTTT. Protein: CASSKGQLLNSPLHF.

The chain employs TRBV6-1 and TRBJ1-2, with D tentatively TRBD1 (5 bases). CDR1 and CDR2 (germline): MNHNS, SASEGT. The CDR3 consists of 16 residues. Trimming took off 2 bases at V and 4 bases at J, with 17 bases between the two ends. In DNA form, the CDR3 reads TGTGCCAGCAGTGAATACCCCGCCTCCGGGACCTATGGCTACACCTTC. Its translation is CASSEYPASGTYGYTF.

This clonotype occurred a few times. The chain employs TRBV6-5 and TRBJ2-5, with TRBD1 matching over 8 bases. V lost 2 bases to trimming and J lost 5 bases; unmatched junction nucleotides: 4. Germline V lookup: CDR1 MNHEY, CDR2 SVGAGI. This CDR3 is built from 14 residues. The CDR3 loop reads CASSYGTGGETQYF. CDR3 in DNA: TGTGCCAGCAGTTACGGTACAGGGGGGGAGACCCAGTACTTC.

CDR3: CASGQGTDTQYF. DNA of the CDR3: TGTGCCAGTGGGCAGGGCACAGATACGCAGTATTTT. The chain employs TRBV28 and TRBJ2-3; no firm D call. From germline, CDR1 is MDHEN and CDR2 SYDVKM. Deletions cut 9 bases from V and 1 base from J, with 8 bases between. The CDR3 spans 12 residues.

This clonotype was seen at least ten times. The rearrangement uses TRBV20-1 and TRBJ1-1; 9 positions match TRBD1. The V gene's germline CDR1 is DFQATT and CDR2 SNEGSKA (reference sequence). This CDR3 has 16 residues. V lost 4 bases, J lost 0 bases, and 9 bases stayed unmatched. The CDR3 protein is CSAIRDRVMVNTEAFF. Written as DNA, the CDR3 is TGCAGTGCTATTCGGGACAGGGTCATGGTGAACACTGAAGCTTTCTTT.